This T cell receptor beta chain was profiled in a study of post-analysis software for immune sequencing data. Germline V CDR1 and CDR2: MRHNA, SNTAGT. The CDR3 covers 15 residues. As regards this clonotype: Its antigen is not known. The junction departs from germline at one end; a sequencing error may be responsible.

Study conclusions and caveats: Samples made in the same batch grouped tightly together by F measure. In patients, five TRBV segments were more frequent than in controls, with TRBV5-6, TRBV5-1 and TRBV20-1 among them.

Tagging with unique molecular identifiers was a feature of the TCR beta cDNA libraries. Some 500,000 cDNA molecules came from approximately 1 to 10 million T cells. TCRdb re-analysed the PCR reads in MiXCR, keeping a single row per CDR3 protein. The repertoire holds some 700,000 distinct CDR3 sequences, with more than 50% as singletons. The clonotype was recovered from a girl between 2 and 10 years old with multiple sclerosis. Sample: blood. The chain has TRBV6-4 and TRBJ2-1, with D possibly TRBD2 on 6 matching bases. In DNA, the CDR3 is TGTGCCGGCAGTGACTCTGATAGCGGCTACAATGAGCAGTTCTTC. Amino acid sequence: CAGSDSDSGYNEQFF.